This T cell receptor beta chain was sequenced during a study of T cell responses to AZD1222 COVID-19 vaccine. Study observations and caveats: Unmutated variant regions reportedly attract nearly half of all spike-specific TCRs. Among AZD1222 vaccinees, only 5 to 7 were seropositive at baseline. Females made up more of the donors, who were largely white British, and clonal diversity may have come out too low. Repertoire samples came only from after the peak T cell response.

This clone was counted a single time. What it binds is not known. Measured with immunoSEQ multiplex PCR; TCRdb has only the in-frame clones, and not every one. This table holds fewer than 200,000 clones, roughly 88% found once. Germline V CDR1 and CDR2: SGHAT, FQNNGV. With 4 bases clipped from V and 0 bases from J, the junction kept 3 bases outside the gene matches. The CDR3 sequence is 15 residues long. The clonotype originates from an adult who received the AZD1222 COVID-19 vaccine. The rearrangement joins TRBV11-2 to TRBJ1-5; 7 bases are shared with TRBD1. The sequenced sample was peripheral blood, obtained 28 days after the second AZD1222 dose. The CDR3 DNA sequence: TGTGCCAGCAGCTCACAGGGGTATAGCAATCAGCCCCAGCATTTT. Encoded protein: CASSSQGYSNQPQHF.